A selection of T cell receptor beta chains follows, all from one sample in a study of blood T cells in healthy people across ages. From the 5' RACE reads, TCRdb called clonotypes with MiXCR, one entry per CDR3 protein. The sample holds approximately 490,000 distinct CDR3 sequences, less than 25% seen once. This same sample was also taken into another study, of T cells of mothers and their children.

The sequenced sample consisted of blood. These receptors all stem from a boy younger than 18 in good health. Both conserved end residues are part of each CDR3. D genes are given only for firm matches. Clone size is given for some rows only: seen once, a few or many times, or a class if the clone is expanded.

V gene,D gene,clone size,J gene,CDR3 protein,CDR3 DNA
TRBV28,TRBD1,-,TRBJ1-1,CASSSGQENTEAFF,TGTGCCAGCAGTTCCGGACAGGAGAACACTGAAGCTTTCTTT
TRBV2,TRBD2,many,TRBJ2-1,CASSASGSSYNEQFF,TGTGCCAGCAGTGCAAGCGGGAGCTCCTACAATGAGCAGTTCTTC
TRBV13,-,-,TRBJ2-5,CASSPPLSGPHVETQYF,TGTGCCAGCAGCCCGCCCCTTTCGGGACCCCACGTCGAGACCCAGTACTTC
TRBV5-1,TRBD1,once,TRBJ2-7,CASSLAGTGGNYEQYF,TGCGCCAGCAGCTTGGCGGGGACAGGGGGGAACTACGAGCAGTACTTC
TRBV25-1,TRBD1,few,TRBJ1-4,CASSGDRGVDEKLFF,TGTGCCAGCAGTGGCGACAGGGGCGTAGATGAAAAACTGTTTTTT
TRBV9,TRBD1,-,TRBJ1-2,CASNGQGAAYGYTF,TGTGCCAGCAATGGGCAGGGGGCAGCCTATGGCTACACCTTC
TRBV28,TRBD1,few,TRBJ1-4,CASSLLGQKKEKLFF,TGTGCCAGCAGTTTACTGGGACAGAAAAAGGAAAAACTGTTTTTT
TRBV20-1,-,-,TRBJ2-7,CSARDAGRPEDPYEQYF,TGCAGTGCTAGAGATGCGGGACGACCGGAGGACCCCTACGAGCAGTACTTC
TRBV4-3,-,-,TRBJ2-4,CASSQGTSPENIQYF,TGCGCCAGCAGCCAAGGCACTAGCCCAGAAAACATTCAGTACTTC
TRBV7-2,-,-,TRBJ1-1,CASSSQGWTEAFF,TGTGCCAGCAGCTCACAGGGATGGACTGAAGCTTTCTTT
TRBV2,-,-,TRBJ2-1,CASSDHYEQFF,TGTGCCAGCAGTGACCACTATGAGCAGTTCTTC
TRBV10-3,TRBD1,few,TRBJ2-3,CAIRATGGTDTQYF,TGTGCCATCAGGGCGACAGGGGGAACAGATACGCAGTATTTT
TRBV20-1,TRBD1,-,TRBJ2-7,CSARVGTGGGDEQYF,TGCAGTGCTAGAGTCGGGACAGGGGGCGGCGACGAGCAGTACTTC
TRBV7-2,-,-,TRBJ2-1,CASSFGLANDEQFF,TGTGCCAGCAGCTTCGGGCTAGCAAACGATGAGCAGTTCTTC
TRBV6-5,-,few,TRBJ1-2,CASRPSGENYGYTF,TGTGCCAGCAGGCCAAGTGGTGAAAACTATGGCTACACCTTC
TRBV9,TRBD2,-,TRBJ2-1,CARKNGTSGSHSSYNEQFF,TGTGCCAGAAAAAACGGGACTAGCGGGTCACACAGCTCCTACAATGAGCAGTTCTTC
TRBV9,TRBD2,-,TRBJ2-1,CASSVGLAGADNEQFF,TGTGCCAGCAGCGTGGGGCTAGCGGGGGCTGACAATGAGCAGTTCTTC
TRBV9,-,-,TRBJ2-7,CASSASSGLREQYF,TGTGCCAGCAGCGCCTCTTCGGGCCTCCGGGAGCAGTACTTC